This T cell receptor (beta chain) was captured in a study of Graves' ophthalmopathy and Graves' hyperthyroidism. RNA transcripts were the template, and TCR beta CDR3 regions were amplified from them. The authors performed first-round RT-PCR with HTBI primers and then a second-round multiplex PCR. Using its own MiXCR run on the multiplex PCR reads, TCRdb lists one record per CDR3 protein. This sample yields some 750,000 distinct CDR3 sequences, of which roughly 40% are seen a single time; 35% to 55% belongs to the top ten. The CDR3 extends over 17 amino acids. J gave up 11 bases and V 4 bases, and 16 bases lay outside the gene matches. The germline gives CDR1 SGHTA, CDR2 FQGNSA. No donor had other autoimmune disease, uncontrolled infection, pregnancy or lactation.

The sample was peripheral blood. The chain is built from TRBV7-2 and TRBJ1-5, with 11 bases that match TRBD1. The TCR comes from an adult man with Graves' ophthalmopathy. The CDR3 sequence is CASSSGDRGILVETQHF. DNA of the CDR3: TGTGCCAGCAGCTCAGGGGACAGGGGGATTCTAGTAGAGACCCAGCATTTT.